This TCR beta chain stems from a study of response to subunit inactivated influenza vaccine. MiXCR, run by TCRdb on the RT-PCR reads, gives a single entry per CDR3 protein. The data hold about 520,000 distinct CDR3 sequences, with 25% observed a single time. This CDR3 comprises 14 residues. V was clipped by 2 bases and J by 8 bases, with 12 bases between them. From germline, CDR1 is MNHEY and CDR2 SVGAGI. This clonotype was seen a handful of times. This chain links TRBV6-5 with TRBJ1-4, with no clear D. The sequence came from a man over 45 who received an inactivated influenza vaccine. The specimen comprised CD4+ T cells sorted from PBMCs, sampled more than 4 days after vaccination. CDR3 in amino acids: CASSYAGFGEKLFF. The CDR3 DNA sequence: TGTGCCAGCAGTTACGCGGGGTTCGGAGAAAAACTGTTTTTT.